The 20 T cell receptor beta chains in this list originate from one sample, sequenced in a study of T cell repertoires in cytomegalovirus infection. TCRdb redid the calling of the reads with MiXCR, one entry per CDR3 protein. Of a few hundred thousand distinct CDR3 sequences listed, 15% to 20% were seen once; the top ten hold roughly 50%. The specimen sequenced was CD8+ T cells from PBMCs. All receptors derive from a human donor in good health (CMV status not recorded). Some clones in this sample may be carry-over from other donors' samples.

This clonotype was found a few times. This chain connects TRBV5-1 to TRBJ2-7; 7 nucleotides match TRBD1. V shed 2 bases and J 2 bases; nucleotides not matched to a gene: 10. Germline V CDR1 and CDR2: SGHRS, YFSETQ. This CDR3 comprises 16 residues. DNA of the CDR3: TGCGCCAGCAGCTTTGTTAATAGGGGGCCCCCCTACGAGCAGTACTTC. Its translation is CASSFVNRGPPYEQYF.

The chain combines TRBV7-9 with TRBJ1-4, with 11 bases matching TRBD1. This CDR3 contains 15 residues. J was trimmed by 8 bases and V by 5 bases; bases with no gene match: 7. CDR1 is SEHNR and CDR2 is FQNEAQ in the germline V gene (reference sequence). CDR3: CASSTRTGGVEKLFF. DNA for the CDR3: TGTGCCAGCAGCACTAGGACAGGGGGCGTCGAAAAACTGTTTTTT.

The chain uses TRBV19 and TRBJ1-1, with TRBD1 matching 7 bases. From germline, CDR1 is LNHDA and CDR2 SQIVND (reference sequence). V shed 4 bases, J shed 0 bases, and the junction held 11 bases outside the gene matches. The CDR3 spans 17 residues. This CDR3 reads CASSTDTDRSMNTEAFF. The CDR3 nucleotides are TGTGCCAGTAGTACGGATACGGACAGGTCGATGAACACTGAAGCTTTCTTT.

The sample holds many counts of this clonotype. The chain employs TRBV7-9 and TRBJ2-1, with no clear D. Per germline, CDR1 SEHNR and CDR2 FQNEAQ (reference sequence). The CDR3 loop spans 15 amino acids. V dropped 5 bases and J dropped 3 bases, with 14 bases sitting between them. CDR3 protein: CASSPPEGLYNEQFF. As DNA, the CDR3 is TGTGCCAGCAGCCCACCCGAAGGTCTCTACAATGAGCAGTTCTTC.

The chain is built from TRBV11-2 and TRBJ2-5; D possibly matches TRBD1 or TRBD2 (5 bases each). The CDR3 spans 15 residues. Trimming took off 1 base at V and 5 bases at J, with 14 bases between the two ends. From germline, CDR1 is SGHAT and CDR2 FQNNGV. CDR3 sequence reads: CASSLVFGGSETQYF. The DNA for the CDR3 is TGTGCCAGCAGCTTAGTTTTTGGGGGTTCGGAGACCCAGTACTTC.

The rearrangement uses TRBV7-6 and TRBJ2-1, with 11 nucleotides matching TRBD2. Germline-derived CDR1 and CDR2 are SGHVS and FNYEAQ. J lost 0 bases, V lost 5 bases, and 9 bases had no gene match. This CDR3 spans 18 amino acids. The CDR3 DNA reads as TGTGCCAGCAGCCGTAGCGGGGGGGTGACAAGCTCCTACAATGAGCAGTTCTTC. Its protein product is CASSRSGGVTSSYNEQFF.

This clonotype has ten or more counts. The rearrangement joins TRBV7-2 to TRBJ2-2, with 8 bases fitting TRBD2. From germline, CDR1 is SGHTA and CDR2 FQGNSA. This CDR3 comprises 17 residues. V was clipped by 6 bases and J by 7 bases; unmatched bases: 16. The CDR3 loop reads CASSPRSPGGRVGELFF. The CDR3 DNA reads TGTGCCAGCAGTCCTAGATCTCCGGGGGGGCGAGTCGGGGAGCTGTTTTTT.

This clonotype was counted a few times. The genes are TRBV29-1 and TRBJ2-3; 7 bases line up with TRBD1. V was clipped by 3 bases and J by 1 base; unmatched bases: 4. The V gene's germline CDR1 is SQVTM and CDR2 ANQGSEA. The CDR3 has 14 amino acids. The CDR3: CSVDGQGGTDTQYF. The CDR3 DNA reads TGCAGCGTTGATGGGCAGGGGGGCACAGATACGCAGTATTTT.

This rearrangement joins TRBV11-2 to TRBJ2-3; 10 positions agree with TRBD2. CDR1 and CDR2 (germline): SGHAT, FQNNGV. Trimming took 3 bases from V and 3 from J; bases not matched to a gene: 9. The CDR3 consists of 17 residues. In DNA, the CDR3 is TGTGCCAGCAGCTTGGTCAGAGCGGGGGGGCCGACAGATACGCAGTATTTT. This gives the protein CASSLVRAGGPTDTQYF.

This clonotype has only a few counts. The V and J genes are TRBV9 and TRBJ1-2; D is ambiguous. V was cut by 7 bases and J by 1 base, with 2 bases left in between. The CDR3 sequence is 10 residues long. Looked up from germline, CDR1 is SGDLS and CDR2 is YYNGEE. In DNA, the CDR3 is TGTGCCAGCTATAACTATGGCTACACCTTC. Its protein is CASYNYGYTF.

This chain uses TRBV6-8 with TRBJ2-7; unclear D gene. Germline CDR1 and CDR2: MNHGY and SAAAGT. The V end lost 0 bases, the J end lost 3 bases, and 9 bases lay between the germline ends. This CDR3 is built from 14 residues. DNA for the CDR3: TGTGCCAGCAGTTACTCTTCTTGGAGCTACGAGCAGTACTTC. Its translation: CASSYSSWSYEQYF.

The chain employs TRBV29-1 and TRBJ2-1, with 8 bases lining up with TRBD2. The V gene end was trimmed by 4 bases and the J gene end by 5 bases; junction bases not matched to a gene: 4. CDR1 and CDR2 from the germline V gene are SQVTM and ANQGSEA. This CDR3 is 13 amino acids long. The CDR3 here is CSVGAGAHNEQFF. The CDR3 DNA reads TGCAGCGTTGGAGCGGGGGCCCACAATGAGCAGTTCTTC.

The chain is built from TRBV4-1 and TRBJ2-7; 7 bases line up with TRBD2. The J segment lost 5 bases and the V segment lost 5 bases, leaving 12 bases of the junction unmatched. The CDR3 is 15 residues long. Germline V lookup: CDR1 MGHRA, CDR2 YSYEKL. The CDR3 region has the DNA TGCGCCAGCAGCTTGGGAAGGACTAGTTTCGACGAGCAGTACTTC. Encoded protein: CASSLGRTSFDEQYF.

The CDR3 DNA is TGTGCCAGCAGCCAAGTTAAAGGTGATGAGCAGTTCTTC. This translates into CASSQVKGDEQFF. This chain uses TRBV4-2 with TRBJ2-1; no clear D. CDR1 LGHNA and CDR2 YNFKEQ come from the germline V gene. The V end was cut by 1 base, the J end by 8 bases, with 9 bases between. CDR3 length: 13 residues.

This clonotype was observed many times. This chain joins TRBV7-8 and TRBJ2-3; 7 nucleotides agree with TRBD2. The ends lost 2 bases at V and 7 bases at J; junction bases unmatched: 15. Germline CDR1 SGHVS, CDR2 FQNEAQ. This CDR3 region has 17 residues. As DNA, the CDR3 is TGTGCCAGCAGCTTAATTACCGGGACTACGCGAGACCATACGCAGTATTTT. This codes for CASSLITGTTRDHTQYF.

The CDR3, as DNA: TGTGCCAGTAGTATAGATACCGGGTACGGCTACGAGCAGTACTTC. It yields the protein CASSIDTGYGYEQYF. This chain links TRBV19 with TRBJ2-7; no reliable D call. Trimming pared 0 bases from V and 3 bases from J, leaving 12 bases between. The CDR3 length is 15 residues. Looked up from germline, CDR1 is LNHDA and CDR2 is SQIVND (reference sequence).

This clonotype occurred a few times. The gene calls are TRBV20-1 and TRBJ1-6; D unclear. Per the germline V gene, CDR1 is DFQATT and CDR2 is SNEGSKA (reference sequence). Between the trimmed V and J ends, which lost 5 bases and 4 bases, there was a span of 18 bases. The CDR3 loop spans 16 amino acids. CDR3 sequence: CSALVKARRYNSPLHF. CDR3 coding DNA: TGCAGTGCTTTAGTTAAGGCGAGGCGATATAATTCACCCCTCCACTTT.

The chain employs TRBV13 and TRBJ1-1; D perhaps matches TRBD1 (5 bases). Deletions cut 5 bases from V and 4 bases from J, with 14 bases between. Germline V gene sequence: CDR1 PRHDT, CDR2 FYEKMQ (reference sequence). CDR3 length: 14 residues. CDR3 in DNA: TGTGCCAGCAGCCACGGGACGACGGGCACTGAAGCTTTCTTT. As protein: CASSHGTTGTEAFF.

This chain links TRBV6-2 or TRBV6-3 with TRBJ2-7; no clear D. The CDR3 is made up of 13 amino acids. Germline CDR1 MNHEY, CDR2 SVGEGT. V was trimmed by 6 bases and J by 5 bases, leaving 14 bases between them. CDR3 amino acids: CASSPHRFDEQYF. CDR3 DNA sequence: TGTGCCAGCAGCCCACACCGTTTCGACGAGCAGTACTTC.

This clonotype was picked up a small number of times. CDR3 nucleotide sequence: TGCAGTGCTAGAGATGGCCGTCAGGCCGTCGGGGGCTACACCTTC. Its protein product is CSARDGRQAVGGYTF. This chain connects TRBV20-1 to TRBJ1-2; unclear D gene. Trimming left V 0 bases short and J 8 bases short, with 19 bases between. This CDR3 comprises 15 residues. Germline CDR1 and CDR2: DFQATT and SNEGSKA (reference sequence).